The clone carrying this T cell receptor beta chain has a handful of counts. Its antigen is as yet unknown. Germline CDR1 and CDR2: MNHEY and SVGAGI. V lost 4 bases, J lost 6 bases, and 13 bases lay in between. The CDR3 has 15 amino acids. These data are taken from a study of cytomegalovirus exposure and HLA in healthy donors. General study points: HLA-A and HLA-B allele assignments for most subjects were reportedly predicted accurately using TCR beta sequences. At a 0.05 false discovery rate, a later analysis found 18,000 or so TCR beta sequences to be associated with HLA alleles.

PCR used 60 Vbeta primers and 13 Jbeta primers. The data were produced by immunoSEQ multiplex PCR, yet TCRdb's version contains in-frame clones alone and is incomplete. The table has some 130,000 clones, 75% to 80% seen once. Sample: PBMCs. The chain links TRBV6-5 to TRBJ1-6; D is uncertain. The clonotype was recovered from a male donor in good health and CMV-seronegative. The CDR3 nucleotides read TGTGCCAGCAGTTTAACAGAACTCCTTAATTCACCCCTCCACTTT. Amino acids: CASSLTELLNSPLHF.